This T cell receptor (beta chain) was documented in a study of T cell changes during pregnancy in multiple sclerosis (dated by TCRdb to the late 2010s). The study in broad terms: Changes in the T cell repertoire over the course of pregnancy were examined in this study in women with multiple sclerosis.

The library was produced with the immunoSEQ multiplex PCR assay. What TCRdb holds here is the immuneACCESS table cut down to in-frame rearrangements. Part of the clones is not present; checked against another copy, under half of the missing clones reflect an unresolved V gene, and the others are unexplained. Here the sample has about 17,000 clones; 84% occur a single time. In total, the top ten clones hold less than 12% of the sample. Regarding this clone: Its target antigen remains unknown. Base qualities are missing; no much larger clone stands one base away.

CDR1 and CDR2 are read off the germline V gene as MNHEY and SVGAGI. The CDR3 starts with the cysteine, ends with the phenylalanine, and has 14 residues. Only CDR3 DNA is held: 42 bases, read in frame from base 1. A distance of 14 bases separates the germline ends of V and J, which lose 6 bases and 3 bases respectively. Recombination linked TRBV6-5 to TRBJ1-2, with TRBD1 perhaps the D gene, on 5 matching bases. Sequencing was performed on CD8+ T cells from peripheral blood mononuclear cells, taken in the second trimester of pregnancy. The receptor's source is a female donor in good health, enrolled as a control in a pregnancy study. The DNA sequence follows: TGTGCCAGCAGCCCTGCACAGGAGTACTATGGCTACACCTTC. The encoded protein is CASSPAQEYYGYTF.